Here is one TCR beta chain with its context. V dropped 10 bases and J dropped 0 bases, with 13 bases sitting between them. The CDR3 spans 14 residues. Germline loops: CDR1 MNHNS, CDR2 SASEGT. Profiled with immunoSEQ multiplex PCR; TCRdb holds only in-frame clones, not every one. The data hold roughly 100,000 clones, with about 91% observed a single time. These data belong to a study of T cell changes during pregnancy in multiple sclerosis. The TCR was taken from a female donor with multiple sclerosis, enrolled in a pregnancy study. Sequencing was performed on peripheral blood, taken after pregnancy. This rearrangement joins TRBV6-1 to TRBJ1-3; D is unresolved. The CDR3 DNA reads as TGTGCCACAGCCGGAGCGGCCTCTGGAAACACCATATATTTT. Its translation: CATAGAASGNTIYF.